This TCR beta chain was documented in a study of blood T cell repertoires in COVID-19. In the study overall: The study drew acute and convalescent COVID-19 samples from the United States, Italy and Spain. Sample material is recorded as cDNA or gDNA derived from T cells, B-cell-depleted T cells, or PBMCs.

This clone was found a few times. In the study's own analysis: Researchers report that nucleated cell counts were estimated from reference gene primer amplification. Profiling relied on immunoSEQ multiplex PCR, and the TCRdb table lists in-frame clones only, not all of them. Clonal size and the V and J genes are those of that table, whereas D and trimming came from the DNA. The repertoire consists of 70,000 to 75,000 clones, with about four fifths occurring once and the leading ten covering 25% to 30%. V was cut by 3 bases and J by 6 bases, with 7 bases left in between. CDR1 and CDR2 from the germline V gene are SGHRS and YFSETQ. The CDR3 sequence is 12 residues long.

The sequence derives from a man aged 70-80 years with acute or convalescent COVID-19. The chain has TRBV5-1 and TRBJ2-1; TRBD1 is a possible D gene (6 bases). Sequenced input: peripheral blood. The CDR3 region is CASSSRGNEQFF. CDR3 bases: TGCGCCAGCAGCTCCAGGGGCAATGAGCAGTTCTTC.